The present T cell receptor (beta chain) was sequenced within a study of early T cells in non-severe SARS-CoV-2 infection. Study context: Investigators sequenced bulk RNA drawn from unsorted whole blood, and chains remained unpaired. Broader study findings: Matching against VDJdb likely underestimated virus-specific expansions, favoring anti-spike CD8.

Unique molecular identifiers (one per individual cDNA molecule) were attached. A single record per CDR3 protein comes from TCRdb applying MiXCR to the 5' RACE reads. This table has 75,000 to 100,000 distinct CDR3 sequences, 11% to 15% appearing once. The V and J ends lost 1 base and 0 bases respectively, with 18 bases between them. Germline-derived CDR1 and CDR2 are KGHSH and LQKENI. CDR3 length equals 19 residues. This clonotype was seen a handful of times. The antigen remains unidentified. The sequence came from an adult who was a healthcare worker with PCR-confirmed SARS-CoV-2 infection or an uninfected control (not recorded which). Sample: whole blood. This chain uses TRBV18 with TRBJ2-2; D is perhaps TRBD1 or TRBD2 (5 bases each). The CDR3 here is CASSPRFGGARTNTGELFF. The CDR3 DNA reads as TGTGCCAGCTCACCACGGTTTGGGGGAGCCCGAACGAACACCGGGGAGCTGTTTTTT. The full variable domain, its missing parts supplied by reference TRBV18 and TRBJ2-2, is NAGVMQNPRHLVRRRGQEARLRCSPMKGHSHVYWYRQLPEEGLKFMVYLQKENIIDESGMPKERFSAEFPKEGPSILRIQQVVRGDSAAYFCASSPRFGGARTNTGELFFGEGSRLTVL.